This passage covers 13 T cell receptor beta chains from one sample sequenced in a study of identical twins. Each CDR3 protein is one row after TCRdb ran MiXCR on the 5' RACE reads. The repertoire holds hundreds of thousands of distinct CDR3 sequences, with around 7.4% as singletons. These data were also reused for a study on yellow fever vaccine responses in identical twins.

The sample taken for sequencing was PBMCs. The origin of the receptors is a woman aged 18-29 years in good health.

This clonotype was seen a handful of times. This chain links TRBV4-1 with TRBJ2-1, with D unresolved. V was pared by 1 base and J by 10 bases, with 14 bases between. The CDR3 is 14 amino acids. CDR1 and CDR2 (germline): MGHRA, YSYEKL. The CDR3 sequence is CASSQVVILMEQFF. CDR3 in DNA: TGCGCCAGCAGCCAAGTAGTGATACTAATGGAGCAGTTCTTC.

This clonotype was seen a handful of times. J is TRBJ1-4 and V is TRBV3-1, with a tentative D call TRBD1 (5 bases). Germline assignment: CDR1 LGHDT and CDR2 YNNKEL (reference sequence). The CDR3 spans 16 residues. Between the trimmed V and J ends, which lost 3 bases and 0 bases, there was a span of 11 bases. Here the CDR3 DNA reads TGTGCCAGCAGCCACTGGGGCGACGCAACTAATGAAAAACTGTTTTTT. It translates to CASSHWGDATNEKLFF.

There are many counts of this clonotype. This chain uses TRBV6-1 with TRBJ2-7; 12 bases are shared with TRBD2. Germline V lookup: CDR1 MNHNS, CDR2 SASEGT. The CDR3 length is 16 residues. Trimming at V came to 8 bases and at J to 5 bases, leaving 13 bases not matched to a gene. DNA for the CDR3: TGTGCCAGCCTGGCCGGACTAGCGGGAATTGGGAACGAGCAGTACTTC. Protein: CASLAGLAGIGNEQYF.

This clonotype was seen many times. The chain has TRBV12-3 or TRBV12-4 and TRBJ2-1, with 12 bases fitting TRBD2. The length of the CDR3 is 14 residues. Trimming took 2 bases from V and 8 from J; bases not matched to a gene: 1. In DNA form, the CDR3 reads TGTGCCAGCAGTTTAACTAGCGGGAGGTATGAGCAGTTCTTC. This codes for CASSLTSGRYEQFF.

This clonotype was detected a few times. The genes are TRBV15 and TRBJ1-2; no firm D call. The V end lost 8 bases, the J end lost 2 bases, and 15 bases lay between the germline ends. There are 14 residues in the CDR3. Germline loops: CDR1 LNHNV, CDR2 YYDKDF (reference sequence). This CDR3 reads CATDLSPGNYGYTF. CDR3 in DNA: TGTGCCACCGACCTCTCACCCGGGAACTATGGCTACACCTTC.

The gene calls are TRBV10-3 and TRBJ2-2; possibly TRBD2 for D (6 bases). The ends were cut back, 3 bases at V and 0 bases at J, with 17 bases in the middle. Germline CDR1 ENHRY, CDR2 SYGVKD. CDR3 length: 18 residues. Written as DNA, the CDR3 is TGTGCCATCAGTGAATTAGGACGTAGCGGCACGAACACCGGGGAGCTGTTTTTT. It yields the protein CAISELGRSGTNTGELFF.

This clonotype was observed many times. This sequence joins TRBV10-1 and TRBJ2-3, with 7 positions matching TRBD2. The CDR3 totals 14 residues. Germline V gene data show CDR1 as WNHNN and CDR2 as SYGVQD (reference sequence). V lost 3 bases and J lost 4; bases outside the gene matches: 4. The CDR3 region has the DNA TGCGCCAGCAGTGAATCGCGGGAGCCAGATACGCAGTATTTT. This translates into CASSESREPDTQYF.

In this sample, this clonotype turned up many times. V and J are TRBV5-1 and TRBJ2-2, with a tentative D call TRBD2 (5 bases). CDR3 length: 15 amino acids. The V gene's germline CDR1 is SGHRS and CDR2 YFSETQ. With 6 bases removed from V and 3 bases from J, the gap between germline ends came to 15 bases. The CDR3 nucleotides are TGCGCCAGCACGTTAGGGAGATACTACACCGGGGAGCTGTTTTTT. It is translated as CASTLGRYYTGELFF.

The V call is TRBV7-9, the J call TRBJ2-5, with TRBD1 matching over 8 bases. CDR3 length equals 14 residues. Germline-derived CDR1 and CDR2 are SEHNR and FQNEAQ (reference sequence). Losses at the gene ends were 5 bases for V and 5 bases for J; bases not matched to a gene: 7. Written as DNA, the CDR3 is TGTGCCAGCAGCCGGGACAGGCCTGAGGAGACCCAGTACTTC. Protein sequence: CASSRDRPEETQYF.

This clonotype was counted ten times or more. CDR3 DNA: TGTGCCAGCAGTGAAGCTTGGAGAAGTCTCACAGATACGCAGTATTTT. Protein product: CASSEAWRSLTDTQYF. The chain carries TRBV2 and TRBJ2-3; no clear D gene. V was clipped by 0 bases and J by 2 bases, with 12 bases between them. The germline V gene encodes CDR1 SNHLY and CDR2 FYNNEI. CDR3 size: 16 residues.

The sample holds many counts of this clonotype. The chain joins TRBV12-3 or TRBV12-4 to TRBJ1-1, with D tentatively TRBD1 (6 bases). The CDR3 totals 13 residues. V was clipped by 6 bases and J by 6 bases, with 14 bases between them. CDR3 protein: CASSATGYPEAFF. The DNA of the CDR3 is TGTGCCAGCAGCGCTACAGGGTACCCTGAAGCTTTCTTT.

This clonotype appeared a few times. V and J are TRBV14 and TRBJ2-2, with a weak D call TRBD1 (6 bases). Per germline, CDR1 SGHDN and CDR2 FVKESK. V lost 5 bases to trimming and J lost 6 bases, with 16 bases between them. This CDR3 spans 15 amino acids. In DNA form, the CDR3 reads TGTGCCAGCAGCGTGATGGGACATGGGTCCGGGGAGCTGTTTTTT. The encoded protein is CASSVMGHGSGELFF.

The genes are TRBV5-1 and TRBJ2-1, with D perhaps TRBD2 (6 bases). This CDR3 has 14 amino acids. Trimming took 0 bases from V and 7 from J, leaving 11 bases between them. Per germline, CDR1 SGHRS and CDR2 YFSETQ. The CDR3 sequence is CASSLDGSGNEQFF. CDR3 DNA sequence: TGCGCCAGCAGCTTGGATGGGAGCGGGAATGAGCAGTTCTTC.